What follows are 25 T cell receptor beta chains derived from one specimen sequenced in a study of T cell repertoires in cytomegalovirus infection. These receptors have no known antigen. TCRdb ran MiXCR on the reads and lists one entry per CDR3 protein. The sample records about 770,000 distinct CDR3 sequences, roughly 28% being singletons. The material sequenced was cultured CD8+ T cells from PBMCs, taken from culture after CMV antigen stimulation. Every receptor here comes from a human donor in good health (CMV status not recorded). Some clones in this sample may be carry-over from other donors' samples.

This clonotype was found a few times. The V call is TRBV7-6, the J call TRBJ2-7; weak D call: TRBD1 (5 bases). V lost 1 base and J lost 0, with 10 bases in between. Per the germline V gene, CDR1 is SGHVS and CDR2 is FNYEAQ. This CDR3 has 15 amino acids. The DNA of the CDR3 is TGTGCCAGCAGCTTAGGCCCAGGGATCTCCTACGAGCAGTACTTC. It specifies CASSLGPGISYEQYF.

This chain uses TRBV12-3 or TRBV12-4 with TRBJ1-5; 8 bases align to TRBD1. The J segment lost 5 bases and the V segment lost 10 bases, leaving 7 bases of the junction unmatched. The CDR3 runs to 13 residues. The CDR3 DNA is TGTGCCACCGAGGACAGGGTCGATCAGCCCCAGCATTTT. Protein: CATEDRVDQPQHF.

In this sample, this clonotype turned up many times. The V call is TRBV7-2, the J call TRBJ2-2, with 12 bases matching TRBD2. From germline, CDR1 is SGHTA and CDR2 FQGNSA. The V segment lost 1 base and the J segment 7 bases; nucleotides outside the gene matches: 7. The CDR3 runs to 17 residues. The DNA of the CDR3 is TGTGCCAGCAGCTTAGGGGCCCTAGCGGGGGGGATCGGGGAGCTGTTTTTT. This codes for CASSLGALAGGIGELFF. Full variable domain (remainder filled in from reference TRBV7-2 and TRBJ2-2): GAGVSQSPSNKVTEKGKDVELRCDPISGHTALYWYRQSLGQGLEFLIYFQGNSAPDKSGLPSDRFSAERTGGSVSTLTIQRTQQEDSAVYLCASSLGALAGGIGELFFGEGSRLTVL.

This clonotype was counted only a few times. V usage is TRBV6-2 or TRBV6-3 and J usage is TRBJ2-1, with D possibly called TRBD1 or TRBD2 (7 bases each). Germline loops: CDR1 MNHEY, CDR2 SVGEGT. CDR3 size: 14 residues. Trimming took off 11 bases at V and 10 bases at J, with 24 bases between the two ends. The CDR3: CASRPGGRGREQFF. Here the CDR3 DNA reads TGTGCCTCCCGCCCGGGGGGCAGGGGGAGAGAGCAGTTCTTC.

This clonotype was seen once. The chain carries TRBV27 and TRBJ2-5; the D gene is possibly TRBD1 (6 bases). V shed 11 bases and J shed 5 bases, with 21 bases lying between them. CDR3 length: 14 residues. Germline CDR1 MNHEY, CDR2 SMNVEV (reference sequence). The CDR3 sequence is CASRPRDRTETQYF. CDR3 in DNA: TGTGCCTCACGACCCCGAGACAGGACGGAGACCCAGTACTTC.

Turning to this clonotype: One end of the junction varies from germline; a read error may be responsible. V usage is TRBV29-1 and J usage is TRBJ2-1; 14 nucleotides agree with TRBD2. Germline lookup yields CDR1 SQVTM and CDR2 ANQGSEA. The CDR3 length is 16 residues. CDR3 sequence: CSVGLGLAGVYKEQFF. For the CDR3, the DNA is TGCAGCGTTGGGCTGGGACTAGCGGGGGTCTACAAAGAGCAGTTCTTC.

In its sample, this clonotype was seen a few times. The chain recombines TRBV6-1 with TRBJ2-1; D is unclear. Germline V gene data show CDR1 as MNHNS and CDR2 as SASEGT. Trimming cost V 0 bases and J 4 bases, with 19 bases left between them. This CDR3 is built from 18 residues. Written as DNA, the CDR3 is TGTGCCAGCAGTGAAGCGGGTTGGGCGTCTTCAATGTACAATGAGCAGTTCTTC. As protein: CASSEAGWASSMYNEQFF.

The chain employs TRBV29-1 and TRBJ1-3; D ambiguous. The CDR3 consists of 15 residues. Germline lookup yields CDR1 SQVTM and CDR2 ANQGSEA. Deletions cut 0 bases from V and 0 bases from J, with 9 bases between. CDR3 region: CSVEDSVSSGNTIYF. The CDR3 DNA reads TGCAGCGTTGAAGATAGCGTCAGCTCTGGAAACACCATATATTTT.

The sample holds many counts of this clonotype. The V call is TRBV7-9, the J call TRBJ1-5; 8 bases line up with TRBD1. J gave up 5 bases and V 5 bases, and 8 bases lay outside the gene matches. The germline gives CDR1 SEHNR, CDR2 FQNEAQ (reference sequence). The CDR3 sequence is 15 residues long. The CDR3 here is CASSPTGTGYQPQHF. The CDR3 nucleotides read TGTGCCAGCAGCCCGACCGGGACAGGTTATCAGCCCCAGCATTTT.

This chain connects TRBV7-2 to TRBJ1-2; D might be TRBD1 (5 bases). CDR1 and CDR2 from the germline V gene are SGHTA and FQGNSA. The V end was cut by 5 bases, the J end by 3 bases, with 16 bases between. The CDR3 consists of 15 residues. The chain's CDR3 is CASSNRQSGDYGYTF. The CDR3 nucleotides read TGTGCCAGCAGCAACCGACAGTCGGGGGACTATGGCTACACCTTC.

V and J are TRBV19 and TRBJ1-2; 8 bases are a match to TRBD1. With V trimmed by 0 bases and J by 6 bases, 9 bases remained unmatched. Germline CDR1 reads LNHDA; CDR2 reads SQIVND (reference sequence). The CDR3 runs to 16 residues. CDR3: CASSIETQGARDGYTF. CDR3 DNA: TGTGCCAGTAGTATAGAGACTCAGGGGGCGCGGGATGGCTACACCTTC.

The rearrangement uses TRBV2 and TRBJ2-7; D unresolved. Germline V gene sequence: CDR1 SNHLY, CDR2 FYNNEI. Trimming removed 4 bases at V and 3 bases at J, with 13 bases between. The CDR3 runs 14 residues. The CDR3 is CASSGTETLYEQYF. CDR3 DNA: TGTGCCAGCAGTGGGACCGAGACACTCTACGAGCAGTACTTC. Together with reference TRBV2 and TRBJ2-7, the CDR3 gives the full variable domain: EPEVTQTPSHQVTQMGQEVILRCVPISNHLYFYWYRQILGQKVEFLVSFYNNEISEKSEIFDDQFSVERPDGSNFTLKIRSTKLEDSAMYFCASSGTETLYEQYFGPGTRLTVT.

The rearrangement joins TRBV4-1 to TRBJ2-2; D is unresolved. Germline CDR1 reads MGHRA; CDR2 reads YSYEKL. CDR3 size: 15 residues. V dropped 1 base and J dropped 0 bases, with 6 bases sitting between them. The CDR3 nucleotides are TGCGCCAGCAGCCAAGTAGGCACGAACACCGGGGAGCTGTTTTTT. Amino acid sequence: CASSQVGTNTGELFF.

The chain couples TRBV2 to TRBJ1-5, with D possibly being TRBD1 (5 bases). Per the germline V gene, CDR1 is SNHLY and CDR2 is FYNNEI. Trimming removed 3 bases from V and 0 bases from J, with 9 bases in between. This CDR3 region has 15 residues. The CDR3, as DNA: TGTGCCAGCAGTGACAAGGGGATTAGCAATCAGCCCCAGCATTTT. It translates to CASSDKGISNQPQHF.

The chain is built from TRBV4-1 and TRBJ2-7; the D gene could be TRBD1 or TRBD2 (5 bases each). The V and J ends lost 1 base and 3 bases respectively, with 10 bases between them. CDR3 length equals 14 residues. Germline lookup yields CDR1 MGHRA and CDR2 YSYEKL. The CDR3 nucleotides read TGCGCCAGCAGCCAAGGGCAGAGGGGCTACGAGCAGTACTTC. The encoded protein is CASSQGQRGYEQYF.

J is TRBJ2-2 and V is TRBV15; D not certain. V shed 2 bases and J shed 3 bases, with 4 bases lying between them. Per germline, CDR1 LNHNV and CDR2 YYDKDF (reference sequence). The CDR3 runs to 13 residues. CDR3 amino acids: CATSRRYTGELFF. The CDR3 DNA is TGTGCCACCAGCAGACGTTACACCGGGGAGCTGTTTTTT. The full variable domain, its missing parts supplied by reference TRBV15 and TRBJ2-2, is DAMVIQNPRYQVTQFGKPVTLSCSQTLNHNVMYWYQQKSSQAPKLLFHYYDKDFNNEADTPDNFQSRRPNTSFCFLDIRSPGLGDTAMYLCATSRRYTGELFFGEGSRLTVL.

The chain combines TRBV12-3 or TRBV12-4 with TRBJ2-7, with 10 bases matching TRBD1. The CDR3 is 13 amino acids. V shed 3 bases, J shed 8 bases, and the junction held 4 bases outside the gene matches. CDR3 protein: CASSLTGGAKQYV. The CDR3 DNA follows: TGTGCCAGCAGTTTGACAGGGGGCGCGAAGCAGTACGTC.

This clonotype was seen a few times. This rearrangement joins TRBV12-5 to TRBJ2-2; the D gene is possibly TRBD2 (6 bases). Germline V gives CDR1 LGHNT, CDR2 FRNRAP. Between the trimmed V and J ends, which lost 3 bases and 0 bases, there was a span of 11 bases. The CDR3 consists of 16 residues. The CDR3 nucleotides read TGTGCTAGTGGTTTTCAGGGACTGACGAACACCGGGGAGCTGTTTTTT. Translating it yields CASGFQGLTNTGELFF.

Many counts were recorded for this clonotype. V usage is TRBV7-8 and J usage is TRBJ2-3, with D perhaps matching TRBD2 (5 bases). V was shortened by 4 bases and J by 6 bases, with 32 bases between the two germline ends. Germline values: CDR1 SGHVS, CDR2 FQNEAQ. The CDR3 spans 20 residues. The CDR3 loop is CASSYRGPLPGLRIEDTQYF. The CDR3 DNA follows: TGTGCCAGCAGCTATCGAGGGCCTCTACCCGGACTCCGCATAGAGGATACGCAGTATTTT.

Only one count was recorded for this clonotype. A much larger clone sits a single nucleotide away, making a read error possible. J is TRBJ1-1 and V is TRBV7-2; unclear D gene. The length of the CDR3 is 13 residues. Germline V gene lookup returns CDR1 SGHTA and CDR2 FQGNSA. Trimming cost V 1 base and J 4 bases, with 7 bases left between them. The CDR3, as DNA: TGTGCCAGCAGCTTAGTGGAGTCCACTGAAGCTTTCTTT. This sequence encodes CASSLVESTEAFF.

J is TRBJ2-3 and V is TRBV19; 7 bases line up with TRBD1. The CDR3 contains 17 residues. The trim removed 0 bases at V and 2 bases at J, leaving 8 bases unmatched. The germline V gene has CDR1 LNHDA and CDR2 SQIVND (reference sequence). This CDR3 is CASSIDPTGVYTDTQYF. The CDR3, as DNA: TGTGCCAGTAGTATAGATCCCACAGGGGTCTACACAGATACGCAGTATTTT. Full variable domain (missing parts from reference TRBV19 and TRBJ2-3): DGGITQSPKYLFRKEGQNVTLSCEQNLNHDAMYWYRQDPGQGLRLIYYSQIVNDFQKGDIAEGYSVSREKKESFPLTVTSAQKNPTAFYLCASSIDPTGVYTDTQYFGPGTRLTVL.

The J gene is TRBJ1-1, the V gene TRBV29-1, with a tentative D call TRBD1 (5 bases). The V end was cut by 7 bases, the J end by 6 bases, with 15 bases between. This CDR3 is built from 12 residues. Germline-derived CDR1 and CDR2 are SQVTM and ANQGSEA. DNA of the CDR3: TGCAGCGGTCTGGTCCAGGGCGCTGAAGCTTTCTTT. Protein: CSGLVQGAEAFF.

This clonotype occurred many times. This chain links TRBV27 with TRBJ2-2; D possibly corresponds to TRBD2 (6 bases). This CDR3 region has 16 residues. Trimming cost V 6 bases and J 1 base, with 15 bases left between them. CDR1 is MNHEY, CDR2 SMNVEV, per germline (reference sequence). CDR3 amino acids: CASSPYGGENTGELFF. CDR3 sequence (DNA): TGTGCCAGCAGCCCCTACGGGGGAGAGAACACCGGGGAGCTGTTTTTT.

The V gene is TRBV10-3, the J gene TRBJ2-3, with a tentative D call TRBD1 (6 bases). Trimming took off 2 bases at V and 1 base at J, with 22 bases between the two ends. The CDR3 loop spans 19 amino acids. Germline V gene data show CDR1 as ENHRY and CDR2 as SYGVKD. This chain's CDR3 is CAISENRQGSWVGTDTQYF. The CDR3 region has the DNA TGTGCCATCAGTGAGAATCGGCAGGGGAGTTGGGTCGGCACAGATACGCAGTATTTT.

The CDR3 coding sequence is TGTGCCACCAGCAGCGTCCAAAGGATTAACACTGAAGCTTTCTTT. Its protein product is CATSSVQRINTEAFF. The V call is TRBV15, the J call TRBJ1-1; D is undetermined. The germline gives CDR1 LNHNV, CDR2 YYDKDF (reference sequence). The CDR3 consists of 15 residues. Deletions cut 3 bases from V and 2 bases from J, with 13 bases between.